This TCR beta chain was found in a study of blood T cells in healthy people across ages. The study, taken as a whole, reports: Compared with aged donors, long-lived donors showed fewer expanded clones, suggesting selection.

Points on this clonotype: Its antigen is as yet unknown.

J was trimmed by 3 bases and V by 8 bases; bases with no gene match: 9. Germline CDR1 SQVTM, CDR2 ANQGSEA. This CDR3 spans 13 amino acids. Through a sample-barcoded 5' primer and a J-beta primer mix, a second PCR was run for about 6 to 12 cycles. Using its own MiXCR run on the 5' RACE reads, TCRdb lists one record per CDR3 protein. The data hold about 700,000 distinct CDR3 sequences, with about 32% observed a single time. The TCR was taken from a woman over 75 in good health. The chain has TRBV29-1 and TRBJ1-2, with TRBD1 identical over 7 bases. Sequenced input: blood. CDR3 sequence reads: CSTLQGSDYGYTF. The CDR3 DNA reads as TGCAGCACACTACAGGGGAGCGACTATGGCTACACCTTC.